Each of the 14 T cell receptor beta chains below was sequenced from the same sample in a study of blood T cell repertoires in COVID-19. The assay was immunoSEQ multiplex PCR, and TCRdb's table has in-frame clones only and misses some. The sample lists around 45,000 clones, over 85% occurring once. Sequences were obtained from peripheral blood. The receptors here all came from a man older than 75 with acute or convalescent COVID-19.

This chain uses TRBV9 with TRBJ2-7, with TRBD1 matching over 10 bases. The CDR3 extends over 14 amino acids. Losses at the gene ends were 3 bases for V and 6 bases for J; bases not matched to a gene: 6. Germline V lookup: CDR1 SGDLS, CDR2 YYNGEE. The CDR3 loop reads CASSATGTGAEQYF. The CDR3 DNA reads as TGTGCCAGCAGCGCGACCGGGACAGGGGCCGAGCAGTACTTC.

The chain links TRBV19 to TRBJ1-4, with D unresolved. CDR1 and CDR2 (germline): LNHDA, SQIVND (reference sequence). The V end was cut by 5 bases, the J end by 5 bases, with 12 bases between. This CDR3 comprises 14 residues. The CDR3, as DNA: TGTGCCAGTAGTCTGGGCAATTCAAATGAAAAACTGTTTTTT. Translation gives CASSLGNSNEKLFF.

The chain combines TRBV24-1 with TRBJ1-2, with TRBD1 identical over 9 bases. This CDR3 is 16 amino acids long. The germline CDR1 and CDR2 sequences are KGHDR and SFDVKD. V shed 8 bases, J shed 6 bases, and the junction held 15 bases outside the gene matches. CDR3 in amino acids: CATNRTGAGEAHGYTF. The CDR3 region has the DNA TGTGCCACCAACCGGACAGGGGCCGGGGAGGCTCATGGCTACACCTTC.

This clone appeared once. The chain is built from TRBV9 and TRBJ2-2, with a possible D match to TRBD2 (7 bases). The V gene lost 0 bases and the J gene lost 5 bases, with 14 bases spanning the gap. The CDR3 spans 16 residues. Germline V gives CDR1 SGDLS, CDR2 YYNGEE. The CDR3: CASSVVAGDKTGELFF. CDR3 in DNA: TGTGCCAGCAGCGTAGTGGCGGGGGACAAAACCGGGGAGCTGTTTTTT.

CDR3 sequence reads: CASSLAGTLNEKLFF. The CDR3 DNA reads TGCGCCAGCAGCTTGGCCGGGACACTAAATGAAAAACTGTTTTTT. The chain uses TRBV5-1 and TRBJ1-4; a possible D gene is TRBD1 (6 bases). V lost 0 bases, J lost 5 bases, and 11 bases lay in between. The CDR3 is made up of 15 amino acids. The germline V gene encodes CDR1 SGHRS and CDR2 YFSETQ.

This chain connects TRBV7-2 to TRBJ2-7; no clear D. CDR3 length: 13 residues. Germline V gene lookup returns CDR1 SGHTA and CDR2 FQGNSA. Trimming shortened V by 4 bases and J by 2 bases, and 9 bases separated the two germline ends. The CDR3 is CASSYERTYEQYF. The CDR3 DNA sequence: TGTGCCAGCAGCTATGAGAGAACCTACGAGCAGTACTTC.

The V gene is TRBV19, the J gene TRBJ1-6, with D unresolved. The V end was cut by 1 base, the J end by 8 bases, with 6 bases between. From germline, CDR1 is LNHDA and CDR2 SQIVND (reference sequence). The CDR3 has 13 amino acids. This CDR3 reads CASSIGHDSPLHF. CDR3 sequence (DNA): TGTGCCAGTAGTATAGGACATGATTCACCCCTCCACTTT.

The CDR3 here is CASRPRTGDNSPLHF. The CDR3 coding sequence is TGTGCCAGCAGACCCAGAACAGGGGATAATTCACCCCTCCACTTT. The V gene is TRBV7-6, the J gene TRBJ1-6; 7 bases align to TRBD1. Germline CDR1 reads SGHVS; CDR2 reads FNYEAQ. The CDR3 runs 15 residues. V was pared by 6 bases and J by 5 bases, with 7 bases of the junction left unmatched.

The chain couples TRBV5-1 to TRBJ1-2, with unresolved D. The CDR3 has 14 amino acids. In germline, CDR1 is SGHRS, CDR2 YFSETQ. Deletions cut 2 bases from V and 2 bases from J, with 10 bases between. CDR3 residues: CASSFRGGNYGYTF. CDR3 bases: TGCGCCAGCAGCTTTAGAGGAGGAAACTATGGCTACACCTTC.

The gene calls are TRBV7-2 and TRBJ2-7; a weak D match, TRBD2 (5 bases). The CDR3 extends over 13 amino acids. The V end was cut by 2 bases, the J end by 2 bases, with 7 bases between. Germline CDR1 SGHTA, CDR2 FQGNSA. CDR3 in DNA: TGTGCCAGCAGCTTAACGGGGACCTACGAGCAGTACTTC. Translated, it gives CASSLTGTYEQYF.

The rearrangement links TRBV9 to TRBJ1-4; D ambiguous. Germline-derived CDR1 and CDR2 are SGDLS and YYNGEE. The V gene lost 4 bases and the J gene lost 10 bases, with 17 bases spanning the gap. The CDR3 extends over 14 amino acids. The chain's CDR3 is CASSPREGSGKLFF. CDR3 coding DNA: TGTGCCAGCAGCCCACGGGAAGGGTCCGGAAAACTGTTTTTT.

This chain joins TRBV30 and TRBJ2-7; 8 bases line up with TRBD1. Germline CDR1 GTSNPN, CDR2 SVGIG (reference sequence). Trimming took 3 bases from V and 0 from J; bases not matched to a gene: 7. The CDR3 spans 15 residues. The CDR3 protein is CAWSPGQDFSYEQYF. In nucleotides, the CDR3 is TGTGCCTGGAGCCCGGGACAGGACTTCTCCTACGAGCAGTACTTC.

The chain uses TRBV19 and TRBJ2-1; 11 nucleotides align to TRBD2. CDR1 and CDR2 (germline): LNHDA, SQIVND (reference sequence). V lost 4 bases and J lost 5; bases outside the gene matches: 4. There are 15 residues in the CDR3. The CDR3 sequence: CASSTSGGTHNEQFF. CDR3 nucleotide sequence: TGTGCCAGTAGTACTAGCGGGGGGACCCACAATGAGCAGTTCTTC.

The count of this clone is one. V is TRBV18 and J is TRBJ1-2, with TRBD1 as a possible D gene (6 bases). V was cut by 6 bases and J by 2 bases, with 13 bases left in between. Germline lookup yields CDR1 KGHSH and CDR2 LQKENI. The CDR3 covers 14 residues. The CDR3 here is CASSTPGTNYGYTF. Here the CDR3 DNA reads TGTGCCAGCTCGACGCCGGGGACAAACTATGGCTACACCTTC.